This T cell receptor beta chain was sequenced during a study of human T cells and chemical hapten exposure. Whole-study findings and limits: Donors, who had alopecia, may show an immune response that differs from healthy people's.

This clonotype was seen more than once but under ten times. Its antigen is still unknown. Time point meaning: patch test 2, 6 weeks after DPC sensitization. Treatment given: therapeutic diphenylcyclopropenone sensitization with weekly scalp DPC. Each patch-test visit's blood sample preceded patch application. Alopecia patients between 18 and 70 years old and suitable for DPC were used as donors. The study extracted total RNA from unfractionated whole blood. V was trimmed by 8 bases and J by 5 bases, leaving 33 bases between them. The CDR3 has 19 amino acids. The germline gives CDR1 SGHVS, CDR2 FNYEAQ. MiXCR was run by TCRdb on the RACE reads, yielding one entry per CDR3 protein. The table includes about 400,000 distinct CDR3 sequences, more than 5% detected once.

Material: whole blood, obtained in connection with sensitization to the hapten diphenylcyclopropenone (DPC). J is TRBJ2-5 and V is TRBV7-6; D possibly matches TRBD1 or TRBD2 (6 bases each). This clonotype originated in a young woman with alopecia areata. Some clones in this sample may be carry-over from other donors' samples. The CDR3 spells CASDSPRGAGGARGETQYF. CDR3 coding DNA: TGTGCCAGCGACTCCCCCAGAGGGGCCGGGGGCGCCCGGGGGGAGACCCAGTACTTC.